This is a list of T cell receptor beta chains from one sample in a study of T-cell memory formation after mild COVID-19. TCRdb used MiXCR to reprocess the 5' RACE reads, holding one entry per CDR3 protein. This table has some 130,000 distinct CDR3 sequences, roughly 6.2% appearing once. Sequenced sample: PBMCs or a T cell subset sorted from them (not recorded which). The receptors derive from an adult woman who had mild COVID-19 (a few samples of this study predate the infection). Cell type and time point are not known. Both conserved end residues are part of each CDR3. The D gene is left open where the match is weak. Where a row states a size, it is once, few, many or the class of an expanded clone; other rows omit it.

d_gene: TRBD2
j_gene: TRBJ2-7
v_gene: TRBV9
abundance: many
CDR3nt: TGTGCCAGCAGCGGGGGGACTAGCGCATCCTACGAGCAGTACTTC
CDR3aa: CASSGGTSASYEQYF

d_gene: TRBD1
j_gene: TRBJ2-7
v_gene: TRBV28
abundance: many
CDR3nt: TGTGCCAGCAGTTTGGCAGGGGGCGGGTACGAGCAGTACTTC
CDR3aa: CASSLAGGGYEQYF

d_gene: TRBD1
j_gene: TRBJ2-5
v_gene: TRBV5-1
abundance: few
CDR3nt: TGCGCCAGCAGCTTGATGGCCAAGGACAGGGATGGAGGGGAGACCCAGTACTTC
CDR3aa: CASSLMAKDRDGGETQYF

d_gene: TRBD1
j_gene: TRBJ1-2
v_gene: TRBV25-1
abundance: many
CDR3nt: TGTGCCAGTAACCCAGGGGGAGAGGGCTACACCTTC
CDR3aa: CASNPGGEGYTF

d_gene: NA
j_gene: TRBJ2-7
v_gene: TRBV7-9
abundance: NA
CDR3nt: TGTGCCAGCAGCTTAGCGAAGCCAGGGACAAGCTACGGGCAGTACTTC
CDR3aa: CASSLAKPGTSYGQYF

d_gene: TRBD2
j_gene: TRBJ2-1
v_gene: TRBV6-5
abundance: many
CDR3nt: TGTGCCAGCAGTTCTAGACAAGGGACTAGCGGGAGAGGGGGTGAGCAGTTCTTC
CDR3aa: CASSSRQGTSGRGGEQFF

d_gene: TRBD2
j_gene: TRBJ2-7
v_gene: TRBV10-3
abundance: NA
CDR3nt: TGTGCCATCAAGGCTAGCGGTAGGGAGCAGTACTTC
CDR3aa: CAIKASGREQYF

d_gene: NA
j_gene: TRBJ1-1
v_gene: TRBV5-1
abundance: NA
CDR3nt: TGCGCCAGCAGCTTGGGGGCTGGGTCCAGTGAAGCTTTCTTT
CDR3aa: CASSLGAGSSEAFF

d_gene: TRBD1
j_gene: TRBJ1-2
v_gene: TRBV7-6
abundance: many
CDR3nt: TGTGCCAGCAGCCACGACAGGGCATTAGGCTACACCTTC
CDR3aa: CASSHDRALGYTF

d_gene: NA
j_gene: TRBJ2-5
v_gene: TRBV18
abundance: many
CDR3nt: TGTGCCAGCTCGTCGGGACTCCAAGAGACCCAGTACTTC
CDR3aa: CASSSGLQETQYF

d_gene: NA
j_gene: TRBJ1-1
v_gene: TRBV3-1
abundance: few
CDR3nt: TGTGCCAGCAGCCAAAACGGGCTGAGAGCTTTCTTT
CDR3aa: CASSQNGLRAFF

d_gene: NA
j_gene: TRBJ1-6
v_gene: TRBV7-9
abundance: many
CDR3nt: TGTGCCAGCAGCTTAGCTGGCCGGATGGGCTCACCCCTCCACTTT
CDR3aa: CASSLAGRMGSPLHF

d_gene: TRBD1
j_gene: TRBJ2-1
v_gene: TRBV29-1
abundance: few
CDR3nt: TGCAGCGTTGGGGGAACAGGGGCCCACTTCTCCAATGAGCAGTTCTTC
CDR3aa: CSVGGTGAHFSNEQFF

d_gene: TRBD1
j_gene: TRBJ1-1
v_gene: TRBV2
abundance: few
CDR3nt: TGTGCCAGCAGTGAAGCGGACAGGATGAACACTGAAGCTTTCTTT
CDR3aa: CASSEADRMNTEAFF

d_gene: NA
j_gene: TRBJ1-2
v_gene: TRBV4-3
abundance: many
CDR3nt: TGCGCCAGCAGCCTACACAGCGAGACAGACTATGGCTACACCTTC
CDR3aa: CASSLHSETDYGYTF

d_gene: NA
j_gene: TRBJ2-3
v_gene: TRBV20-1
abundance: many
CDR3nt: TGCAGTGCTAGAGATCACCAGCGGGCCTACACAGATACGCAGTATTTT
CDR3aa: CSARDHQRAYTDTQYF

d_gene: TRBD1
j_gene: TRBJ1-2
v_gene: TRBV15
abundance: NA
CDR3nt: TGTGCCACCAGCAGAGTTGACCGGGACAGGGACGGCTACACCTTC
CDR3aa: CATSRVDRDRDGYTF

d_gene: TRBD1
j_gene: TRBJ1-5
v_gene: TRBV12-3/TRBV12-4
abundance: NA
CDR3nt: TGTGCCAGCAGGGCCCCGGGACAGGATCAGCCCCAGCATTTT
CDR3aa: CASRAPGQDQPQHF

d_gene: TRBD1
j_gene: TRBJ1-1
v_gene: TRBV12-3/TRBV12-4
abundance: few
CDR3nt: TGTGCCAGCACCCCCCTCGGGACAGGGCTTTCGAACACTGAAGCTTTCTTT
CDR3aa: CASTPLGTGLSNTEAFF

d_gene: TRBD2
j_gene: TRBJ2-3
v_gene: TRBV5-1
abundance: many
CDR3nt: TGCGCCAGCAGCTTTTCTAGCGGGAGGATTACAGATACGCAGTATTTT
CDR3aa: CASSFSSGRITDTQYF

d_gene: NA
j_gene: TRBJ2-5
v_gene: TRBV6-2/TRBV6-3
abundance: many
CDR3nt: TGTGCCAGCAGTCCGGGGCTGGAGACCCAGTACTTC
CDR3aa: CASSPGLETQYF

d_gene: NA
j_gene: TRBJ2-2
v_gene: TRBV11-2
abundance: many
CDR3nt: TGTGCCAGCAGCTTAGCGTTACACTTCGCGAACACCGGGGAGCTGTTTTTT
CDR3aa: CASSLALHFANTGELFF

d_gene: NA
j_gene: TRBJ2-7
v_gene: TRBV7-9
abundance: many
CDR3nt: TGTGCCAGCAGCCTCCTTTACGAGCAGTACTTC
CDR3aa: CASSLLYEQYF

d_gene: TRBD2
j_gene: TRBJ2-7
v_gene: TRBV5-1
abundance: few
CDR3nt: TGCGCCAGCAGCACCGGGACTAGCGGTCGGGTCGAGCAGTACTTC
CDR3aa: CASSTGTSGRVEQYF

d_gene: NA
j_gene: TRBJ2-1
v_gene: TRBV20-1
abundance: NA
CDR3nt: TGCAGTGCCCCGCCGGCAGGGTACAATGAGCAGTTCTTC
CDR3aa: CSAPPAGYNEQFF

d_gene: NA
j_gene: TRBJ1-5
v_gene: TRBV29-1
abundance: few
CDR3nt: TGCAGCGTTGTTTACAGCGCCGGGCAGCCCCAGCATTTT
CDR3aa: CSVVYSAGQPQHF

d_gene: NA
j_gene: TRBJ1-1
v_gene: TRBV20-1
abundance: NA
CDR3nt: TGCAGTGCTCTTCAACCCGGGGAGGCTTTCTTT
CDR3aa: CSALQPGEAFF

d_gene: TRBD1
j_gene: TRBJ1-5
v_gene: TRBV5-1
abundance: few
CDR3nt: TGCGCCAGCAGCTGGGACAGACAGAATCAGCCCCAGCATTTT
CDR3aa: CASSWDRQNQPQHF

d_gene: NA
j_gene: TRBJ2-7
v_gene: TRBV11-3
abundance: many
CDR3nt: TGTGCCAGCAGCTTAGAGGGAGAAACCTACGAGCAGTACTTC
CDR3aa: CASSLEGETYEQYF

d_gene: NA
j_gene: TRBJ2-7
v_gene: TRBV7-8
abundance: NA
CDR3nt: TGTGCCAGCAGCCCGGACCGCCTCGAGCAGTACTTC
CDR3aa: CASSPDRLEQYF

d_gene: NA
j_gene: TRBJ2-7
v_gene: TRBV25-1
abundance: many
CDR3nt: TGTGCCAGCAGTGAGACAGGAAACTCCTACGAGCAGTACTTC
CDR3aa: CASSETGNSYEQYF

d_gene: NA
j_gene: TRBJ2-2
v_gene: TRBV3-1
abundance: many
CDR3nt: TGTGCCAGCAGCGAAGGGGGACCCGAGGACACCGGGGAGCTGTTTTTT
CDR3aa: CASSEGGPEDTGELFF

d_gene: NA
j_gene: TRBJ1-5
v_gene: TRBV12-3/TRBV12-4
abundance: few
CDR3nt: TGTGCCAGCAGTTTAGGAGGGAGCGATCAGCCCCAGCATTTT
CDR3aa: CASSLGGSDQPQHF

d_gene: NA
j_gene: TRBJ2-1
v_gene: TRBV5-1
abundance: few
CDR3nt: TGCGCCAGCAGCTTGGATCCGATCCAACAGCGCTCCTACAATGAGCAGTTCTTC
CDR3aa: CASSLDPIQQRSYNEQFF

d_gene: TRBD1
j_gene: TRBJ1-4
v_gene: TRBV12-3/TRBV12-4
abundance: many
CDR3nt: TGTGCCAGCAGTGGACGGACAGGGCTAAATGAAAAACTGTTTTTT
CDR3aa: CASSGRTGLNEKLFF

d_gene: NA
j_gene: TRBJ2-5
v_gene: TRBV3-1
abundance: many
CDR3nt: TGTGCCAGCAGCCAAGATTTAGGGAGGATTCAGACCCAGTACTTC
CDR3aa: CASSQDLGRIQTQYF

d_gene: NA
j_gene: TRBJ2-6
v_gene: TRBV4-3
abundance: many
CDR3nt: TGCGCCAGCAGCCAAGCTGGGGCCAACGTCCTGACTTTC
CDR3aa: CASSQAGANVLTF

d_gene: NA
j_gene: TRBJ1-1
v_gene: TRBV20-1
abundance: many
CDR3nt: TGCAGTGCCCTTGTGCGAAGGATAGGGACTGAAGCTTTCTTT
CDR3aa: CSALVRRIGTEAFF

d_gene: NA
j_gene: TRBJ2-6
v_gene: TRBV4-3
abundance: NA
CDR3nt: TGCGCCAGCAGCCCGGACAGCCGGACCTCTGGGGCCAACGTCCTGACTTTC
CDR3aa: CASSPDSRTSGANVLTF

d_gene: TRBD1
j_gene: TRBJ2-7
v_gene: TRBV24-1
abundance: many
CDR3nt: TGTGCCGCCGGGACAGGGTCCTACGAGCAGTACTTC
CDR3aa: CAAGTGSYEQYF

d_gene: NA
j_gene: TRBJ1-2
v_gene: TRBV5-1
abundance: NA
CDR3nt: TGCGCCCGCAGCTTACTTTCAGTAGACTATGGCTACACCTTC
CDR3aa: CARSLLSVDYGYTF

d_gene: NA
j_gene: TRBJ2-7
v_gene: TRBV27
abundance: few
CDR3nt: TGTGCCAGCAGTTTCAAGGCTAGCAGCTCCTACGAGCAGTACTTC
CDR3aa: CASSFKASSSYEQYF

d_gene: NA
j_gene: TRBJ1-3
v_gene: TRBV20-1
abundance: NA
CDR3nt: TGCAGTGCCACAACGTCCCGGCAAGACGGAAACACCATATATTTT
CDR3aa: CSATTSRQDGNTIYF

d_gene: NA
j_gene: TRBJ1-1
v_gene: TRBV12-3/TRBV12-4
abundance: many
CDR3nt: TGTGCCAGCAGTTTACGGGCGACACGACTCGAAGGATTGACTGAAGCTTTCTTT
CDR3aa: CASSLRATRLEGLTEAFF

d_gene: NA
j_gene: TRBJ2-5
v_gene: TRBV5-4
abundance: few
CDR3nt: TGTGCCAGCAGCGCCCTCTCTGGGGAGACCCAGTACTTC
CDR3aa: CASSALSGETQYF

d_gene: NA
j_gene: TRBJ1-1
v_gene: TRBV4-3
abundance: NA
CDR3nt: TGCGCCAGCAGCCGGGTAGGGCAGGGAACTGAAGCTTTCTTT
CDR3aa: CASSRVGQGTEAFF

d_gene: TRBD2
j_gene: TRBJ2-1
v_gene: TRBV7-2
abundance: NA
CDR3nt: TGTGCCAGCAGCACCTCTAGCGGGACCTACAATGAGCAGTTCTTC
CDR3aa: CASSTSSGTYNEQFF